The 8 T cell receptor beta chains given below trace back to one sample, sequenced in a study of blood T cells in healthy people across ages. PCR was performed a second time for about 7 to 12 cycles using a sample-barcoded 5' primer and a J-beta primer mix. TCRdb fed the 5' RACE reads into MiXCR, producing one record per CDR3 protein. Among around 780,000 distinct CDR3 sequences listed, about a quarter were seen once. These data were likewise used in another study, on T cells of mothers and their children.

The material sequenced was blood. All receptors come from a boy between 10 and 17 years old in good health.

This clonotype has only a few counts. The chain combines TRBV25-1 with TRBJ2-6; no reliable D call. V shed 7 bases and J shed 0 bases, with 7 bases lying between them. The CDR3 sequence is 14 residues long. Germline assignment: CDR1 MGHDK and CDR2 SYGVNS. The CDR3 here is CASIVSSGANVLTF. In DNA, the CDR3 is TGTGCCAGCATCGTCAGCTCTGGGGCCAACGTCCTGACTTTC.

This clonotype was seen more than once but under ten times. V and J are TRBV20-1 and TRBJ1-3; no firm D call. This CDR3 contains 13 residues. The germline V gene encodes CDR1 DFQATT and CDR2 SNEGSKA (reference sequence). V was trimmed by 3 bases and J by 1 base, leaving 7 bases between them. The CDR3 bases are TGCAGTGCTAGTGGTGGTTCTGGAAACACCATATATTTT. Encoded protein: CSASGGSGNTIYF.

The rearrangement joins TRBV4-1 to TRBJ2-1, with D possibly TRBD1 on 6 matching bases. The CDR3 totals 20 residues. Germline V CDR1 and CDR2: MGHRA, YSYEKL. V dropped 1 base and J dropped 3 bases, with 25 bases sitting between them. CDR3 residues: CASSQVRGYLWETFYNEQFF. CDR3 in DNA: TGCGCCAGCAGCCAAGTAAGGGGGTATCTATGGGAAACCTTCTACAATGAGCAGTTCTTC.

This chain connects TRBV5-1 to TRBJ2-1; 7 bases are a match to TRBD2. Unmatched junction bases numbered 2, after V lost 7 bases and J lost 1 base. Germline V CDR1 and CDR2: SGHRS, YFSETQ. This CDR3 has 13 residues. CDR3 sequence reads: CASGGGSYNEQFF. The CDR3 coding sequence is TGCGCCAGCGGGGGGGGGTCCTACAATGAGCAGTTCTTC.

This clonotype has a handful of counts. The V call is TRBV10-2, the J call TRBJ2-4, with TRBD2 matching 7 bases. V lost 5 bases and J lost 5; bases outside the gene matches: 6. The CDR3 is 14 amino acids. The V gene's germline CDR1 is WSHSY and CDR2 SAAADI. The CDR3 region is CASSPSGGQNIQYF. The CDR3 nucleotides read TGCGCCAGCAGTCCCTCGGGGGGACAAAACATTCAGTACTTC.

This clonotype was counted only a few times. This chain links TRBV5-1 with TRBJ2-7; possibly TRBD1 for D (6 bases). CDR3 length: 14 residues. Trimming removed 0 bases at V and 6 bases at J, with 13 bases between. CDR1 SGHRS and CDR2 YFSETQ come from the germline V gene. The DNA of the CDR3 is TGCGCCAGCAGCTTGGGGCCACAGGGCTGCGAGCAGTACTTC. Protein: CASSLGPQGCEQYF. Complete variable domain (other parts from reference TRBV5-1 and TRBJ2-7): KAGVTQTPRYLIKTRGQQVTLSCSPISGHRSVSWYQQTPGQGLQFLFEYFSETQRNKGNFPGRFSGRQFSNSRSEMNVSTLELGDSALYLCASSLGPQGCEQYFGPGTRLTVT.

The sample holds a few counts of this clonotype. The V gene is TRBV7-2, the J gene TRBJ1-1; 7 bases are a match to TRBD1. Germline CDR1 and CDR2: SGHTA and FQGNSA. The CDR3 is 13 amino acids. The ends lost 4 bases at V and 8 bases at J; junction bases unmatched: 7. The CDR3 sequence: CASSSLPGGEAFF. CDR3 bases: TGTGCCAGCAGCTCCCTCCCAGGGGGAGAAGCTTTCTTT.

The chain joins TRBV11-2 to TRBJ1-1; D gene ambiguous. V was trimmed by 1 base and J by 0 bases, leaving 6 bases between them. Per the germline V gene, CDR1 is SGHAT and CDR2 is FQNNGV. There are 14 residues in the CDR3. The CDR3 region has the DNA TGTGCCAGCAGCTTAGGCCTTTTGAACACTGAAGCTTTCTTT. Translating it yields CASSLGLLNTEAFF.